This T cell receptor beta chain was sequenced in a study of T cells in Graves' hyperthyroidism and ophthalmopathy. TCR beta CDR3 region amplification was performed from RNA transcripts. HTBI primers drove first-round RT-PCR of the TCR CDR3. TCRdb re-called the multiplex PCR reads through MiXCR, storing one row per CDR3 protein. The data show 340,000 or so distinct CDR3 sequences, 16% seen once. Stability of Graves' hyperthyroidism was defined as absent ophthalmopathy progression within 18 months. The CDR3 contains 14 residues. Per the germline V gene, CDR1 is SGHTA and CDR2 is FQGTGA. Trimming at V came to 5 bases and at J to 2 bases, leaving 4 bases not matched to a gene. Points from the study as a whole: Most expanded thyroid clonotypes above 0.001 also appeared in blood. A 13 V-J model separated ophthalmopathy from stable hyperthyroidism.

In this sample, this clonotype turned up many times. What it recognizes is unknown. The receptor's source is a man aged 30-40 years with Graves' hyperthyroidism. The sample taken for sequencing was blood. This chain uses TRBV7-3 with TRBJ2-3, with TRBD1 matching over 7 bases. The CDR3 here is CASSLDRATDTQYF. The CDR3 nucleotides are TGTGCCAGCAGCCTAGACAGGGCCACAGATACGCAGTATTTT.